The following is a TCR beta chain sequence with its context. The antigen it binds to is not known. Base qualities were left out, and no much larger clone turns up one base away. The sequencer was an Illumina NovaSeq 6000. Using 5'RACE with constant-segment primers, TCRalpha and TCRbeta cDNA libraries were constructed, with sample barcodes and unique molecular identifiers added in the process. RNA was extracted from every sample with Trizol reagent. Library amplification was performed in two PCR steps, and a second sample barcode and Illumina TruSeq adapters were introduced in the second step. The libraries were sequenced on an Illumina NovaSeq using 2 x 150 bp paired-end reads. The study's processing was this. Demultiplexing of reads and collapsing into UMI-guided consensus sequences were performed with migec v1.2.7. Using mixcr v2.1.11, UMI consensuses were aligned to TRA and TRB V and J templates and then assembled into clonotypes. Clonotypes were classified as expanded or contracted when called significant by both edgeR and NoisET, with noise models trained on biological replicates. For edgeR calls, the thresholds were a false discovery rate-adjusted p below 0.01 and a log2 fold-change of 1. As an exploratory analysis of dynamics, max-normalized trajectories of the 1000 most abundant clonotypes were examined by PCA with hierarchical clustering. Separately sequenced CD4+ and CD8+ repertoires were used to assign a CD4 or CD8 phenotype to each responding clone. Through fastp at Q25 and MiXCR, TCRdb rebuilt clones from the public reads, retaining in-frame beta chains. Entries are consolidated by CDR3 protein sequence, retaining the most common genes and DNA. The V and J calls and clone size are TCRdb's, not the authors'. This sample lists 100,000 to 130,000 distinct CDR3 sequences; over 13% were detected once. 35% to 40% of the sample lies in the top ten.

From the cysteine up to the phenylalanine, the CDR3 has a length of 11 residues. The only DNA kept is the CDR3, 33 bases in frame from the first base. V was cut back by 8 bases and J by 13 bases, leaving a gap of 16 bases between them. Per the germline V gene, SGHRS is the CDR1 and YFSETQ is the CDR2. Ficoll-Paque density gradient centrifugation was the method used to isolate PBMCs. This sample is part of a study of T-cell memory formation after mild COVID-19 (dated by TCRdb to about 2021). Notes on the research overall: Most TCR sequence clusters were specific to one of the two donors. In two donors, T-cell clones that expanded and contracted after mild COVID-19 were tracked by sequencing TCRalpha and TCRbeta repertoires over time. Two young, previously healthy adult volunteers made up the cohort, one male and one female. The paper's findings and limits, for the study overall: Contracting CD4+ clones were located mainly in the CM and EM memory subsets, whereas CD8+ clones were found to be enriched in EMRA. From day 15 to 85, contracting clones showed balanced CD4/CD8 phenotypes, whereas a second wave of clones that expanded from day 15 to 37 leaned towards CD4+. The second-wave clones that peaked on day 37 were not confirmed to be SARS-CoV-2 specific. The detection of some responding clones in pre-infection memory suggests that pre-existing cross-reactive memory T cells joined the SARS-CoV-2 response. The study included only a couple of mild cases, and larger cohorts that include severe cases with pre-infection samples were judged to be necessary.

The receptor was isolated from a young man who had mild COVID-19 (a few samples of this study predate the infection). The sample titles of this study are shuffled in the database, so cell type and time point are left out; the donor was told from shared clones. The chain is assembled from TRBV5-1 and TRBJ2-4, with the D gene not clear enough to name. The specimen sequenced was PBMCs or a T cell subset sorted from them (not recorded which). The CDR3 region reads CARTDANLQYF. The DNA reads as follows: TGCGCCAGGACGGACGCTAATCTCCAGTACTTC.